This T cell receptor (beta chain) was recovered during a study of PD-1 blockade in classical Hodgkin lymphoma. Study-level points and caveats: Diminished baseline TCR diversity has been reported in newly diagnosed patients relative to healthy donors. With respect to the repertoire differences, their causes, possibly disease activity or prior therapy, remain undefined.

A word on this clone: Its antigen is unknown.

Profiling relied on immunoSEQ multiplex PCR, and the TCRdb table lists in-frame clones only, not all of them. The data contain 20,000 to 25,000 clones, roughly 89% of them singletons. Trimming removed 1 base at V and 7 bases at J, with 10 bases between. Germline V gives CDR1 PRHDT, CDR2 FYEKMQ (reference sequence). This CDR3 has 13 amino acids. Time point defined: newly diagnosed, previously untreated cHL patient sample. Magnetic negative selection was used to purify CD4+ T cells from PBMCs that had been thawed. What served as comparison were PBMCs in newly diagnosed, untreated classical Hodgkin lymphoma.

The sample taken for sequencing was CD4+ T cells from blood. The origin of this receptor is a human donor with classical Hodgkin lymphoma. The rearrangement joins TRBV13 to TRBJ1-2; weak D call: TRBD1 (6 bases). Written as DNA, the CDR3 is TGTGCCAGCAGCTTAGCGTCAGGGGCTGGCTACACCTTC. This translates into CASSLASGAGYTF. Drawing the rest from reference TRBV13 and TRBJ1-2, the complete variable domain is AAGVIQSPRHLIKEKRETATLKCYPIPRHDTVYWYQQGPGQDPQFLISFYEKMQSDKGSIPDRFSAQQFSDYHSELNMSSLELGDSALYFCASSLASGAGYTFGSGTRLTVV.